This T cell receptor (beta chain) was observed in a study of metastatic and nonmetastatic thyroid tumors. Study-level background: Both malignant and benign thyroid patients supplied peripheral blood and tumor or nodule tissue samples, across which the repertoires of these patients were then compared.

V lost 1 base and J 0 bases, leaving 7 bases between the germline ends. CDR3 length equals 16 residues. The germline V gene has CDR1 SGHTA and CDR2 FQGNSA. Thyroid surgery was preceded by no treatment in any patient. This clone was counted ten times or more. With MiXCR, TCRdb called clones anew from the PCR reads. The profile shows roughly 64,000 clones, just over 4% of them singletons. This chain joins TRBV7-2 and TRBJ2-6, with D possibly matching TRBD2 (5 bases). This sequence was found in a female donor with papillary thyroid cancer or a benign thyroid nodule (not recorded which). Some clones in this sample may be carry-over from other donors' samples. Sequencing input: blood. The CDR3 DNA reads TGTGCCAGCAGCTTAGTGGGGAGCTCTGGGGCCAACGTCCTGACTTTC. Translation: CASSLVGSSGANVLTF.